Below are 18 T cell receptor beta chains sequenced from a single sample in a study of OX40 agonist ivuxolimab in advanced cancers. Sequencing used immunoSEQ multiplex PCR; TCRdb keeps in-frame clones, though not all of them. The sample has 95,000 to 100,000 clones; 70% to 85% are singletons. The source was CD4+ or CD8+ T cells sorted from blood, collected in a trial of the OX40 agonist ivuxolimab. These receptors were collected from an adult with an advanced solid tumor such as melanoma, head and neck, liver or kidney cancer.

This chain joins TRBV27 and TRBJ1-5; no firm D call. Germline V gene sequence: CDR1 MNHEY, CDR2 SMNVEV (reference sequence). Trimming stripped 5 bases from V and 6 bases from J, with 20 bases between. This CDR3 has 16 amino acids. The CDR3 region has the DNA TGTGCCAGCAGTCCCCAGACATCCTTAGGAGGTCAGCCCCAGCATTTT. It codes for CASSPQTSLGGQPQHF.

The rearrangement uses TRBV5-1 and TRBJ2-7; the D gene is possibly TRBD1 (5 bases). The CDR3 length is 14 residues. V lost 4 bases and J lost 2, with 13 bases in between. Germline assignment: CDR1 SGHRS and CDR2 YFSETQ. CDR3 DNA sequence: TGCGCCAGCAGCCCAGCCTGGACACCCTACGAGCAGTACTTC. Translation: CASSPAWTPYEQYF.

The chain carries TRBV18 and TRBJ2-7, with a possible D match to TRBD2 (5 bases). CDR1 and CDR2 (germline): KGHSH, LQKENI. Trimming cost V 3 bases and J 0 bases, with 12 bases left between them. There are 15 residues in the CDR3. CDR3 amino acids: CASSPMRATSYEQYF. DNA of the CDR3: TGTGCCAGCTCACCGATGAGGGCGACCTCCTACGAGCAGTACTTC. Using reference TRBV18 and TRBJ2-7 for the parts outside the CDR3, the full variable domain is NAGVMQNPRHLVRRRGQEARLRCSPMKGHSHVYWYRQLPEEGLKFMVYLQKENIIDESGMPKERFSAEFPKEGPSILRIQQVVRGDSAAYFCASSPMRATSYEQYFGPGTRLTVT.

In DNA form, the CDR3 reads TGTGCCAGCAGTTACGTCGGACAGGTGACAGATACGCAGTATTTT. It codes for CASSYVGQVTDTQYF. The rearrangement joins TRBV6-6 to TRBJ2-3, with 7 bases identical to TRBD1. Per germline, CDR1 MNHNY and CDR2 SVGAGI (reference sequence). CDR3 length: 15 residues. The V gene end was trimmed by 2 bases and the J gene end by 3 bases; junction bases not matched to a gene: 5.

Here the CDR3 reads CASSLDRRETQYF. The CDR3 DNA is TGTGCCAGCAGCTTGGACAGACGGGAGACCCAGTACTTC. V is TRBV5-4 and J is TRBJ2-5; D is undetermined. The V gene lost 0 bases and the J gene lost 5 bases, with 8 bases spanning the gap. Germline V lookup: CDR1 SGHNT, CDR2 YYREEE (reference sequence). The CDR3 loop spans 13 amino acids.

The chain joins TRBV5-6 to TRBJ2-7; the D is unclear. The CDR3 loop spans 14 amino acids. Germline V gene sequence: CDR1 SGHDT, CDR2 YYEEEE. Between the trimmed V and J ends, which lost 0 bases and 2 bases, there was a span of 9 bases. As DNA, the CDR3 is TGTGCCAGCAGCTTGGAGCCAGGAACCTACGAGCAGTACTTC. It codes for CASSLEPGTYEQYF.

The gene calls are TRBV18 and TRBJ2-2; D is unresolved. V lost 2 bases and J lost 5, with 6 bases in between. The CDR3 runs to 13 residues. Germline CDR1 and CDR2: KGHSH and LQKENI. The DNA of the CDR3 is TGTGCCAGCTCACCAATGGGAACCGGGGAGCTGTTTTTT. It codes for CASSPMGTGELFF.

This chain links TRBV5-5 with TRBJ1-6; TRBD1 is a possible D gene (6 bases). V shed 4 bases and J shed 8 bases, with 13 bases lying between them. Per the germline V gene, CDR1 is SGHKS and CDR2 is YYEKEE (reference sequence). This CDR3 contains 14 residues. CDR3 DNA: TGTGCCAGCAGCCTAGGGGGTGTACATTCACCCCTCCACTTT. Translation: CASSLGGVHSPLHF.

This rearrangement joins TRBV12-5 to TRBJ2-3; 7 bases agree with TRBD2. The CDR3 totals 14 residues. Germline V gene data show CDR1 as LGHNT and CDR2 as FRNRAP. The J segment lost 1 base and the V segment lost 5 bases, leaving 3 bases of the junction unmatched. In DNA, the CDR3 is TGTGCTAGTGGTCCTGGGGGGGGCACAGATACGCAGTATTTT. Residues: CASGPGGGTDTQYF. Complete variable domain (other parts from reference TRBV12-5 and TRBJ2-3): DARVTQTPRHKVTEMGQEVTMRCQPILGHNTVFWYRQTMMQGLELLAYFRNRAPLDDSGMPKDRFSAEMPDATLATLKIQPSEPRDSAVYFCASGPGGGTDTQYFGPGTRLTVL.

This clone was counted a single time. The V call is TRBV19, the J call TRBJ1-5; no clear D. Deletions cut 4 bases from V and 3 bases from J, with 13 bases between. Germline CDR1 LNHDA, CDR2 SQIVND (reference sequence). The CDR3 spans 15 residues. This CDR3 is CASSNLGLINQPQHF. In DNA form, the CDR3 reads TGTGCCAGTAGTAATTTAGGACTAATCAATCAGCCCCAGCATTTT.

This chain uses TRBV27 with TRBJ2-7; D not certain. CDR1 is MNHEY, CDR2 SMNVEV, per germline (reference sequence). The V end was cut by 6 bases, the J end by 3 bases, with 15 bases between. The CDR3 is 14 residues long. Written as DNA, the CDR3 is TGTGCCAGCAGCCAAGTTGGACGGCGCTACGAGCAGTACTTC. Protein: CASSQVGRRYEQYF.

The chain joins TRBV6-4 to TRBJ1-2, with D unclear. The V and J ends lost 4 bases and 7 bases respectively, with 13 bases between them. Germline V lookup: CDR1 MRHNA, CDR2 SNTAGT. The CDR3 runs to 13 residues. This CDR3 is CASSAEGTVGYTF. CDR3 coding DNA: TGTGCCAGCAGTGCGGAGGGAACGGTTGGCTACACCTTC.

V usage is TRBV6-5 and J usage is TRBJ1-1; D gene unclear. The CDR3 totals 14 residues. Trimming took 7 bases from V and 4 from J, leaving 16 bases between them. Germline values: CDR1 MNHEY, CDR2 SVGAGI. CDR3 in amino acids: CASMGKGSGTEAFF. CDR3 in DNA: TGTGCCAGCATGGGGAAAGGGTCTGGCACTGAAGCTTTCTTT.

The chain links TRBV11-2 to TRBJ1-6; 10 bases agree with TRBD1. Losses at the gene ends were 0 bases for V and 9 bases for J; bases not matched to a gene: 2. The CDR3 covers 15 residues. Germline V gives CDR1 SGHAT, CDR2 FQNNGV. The CDR3 reads CASSLETGGSSPLHF. DNA for the CDR3: TGTGCCAGCAGCTTAGAGACAGGGGGCAGTTCACCCCTCCACTTT.

The chain has TRBV5-1 and TRBJ1-4; D gene ambiguous. This CDR3 region has 16 residues. From germline, CDR1 is SGHRS and CDR2 YFSETQ. V was pared by 3 bases and J by 3 bases, with 15 bases between. The CDR3 region is CASSWGGRRSNEKLFF. CDR3 nucleotides: TGCGCCAGCAGCTGGGGTGGCAGGAGATCTAATGAAAAACTGTTTTTT. Full variable domain (outside the CDR3, taken from reference TRBV5-1 and TRBJ1-4): KAGVTQTPRYLIKTRGQQVTLSCSPISGHRSVSWYQQTPGQGLQFLFEYFSETQRNKGNFPGRFSGRQFSNSRSEMNVSTLELGDSALYLCASSWGGRRSNEKLFFGSGTQLSVL.

This chain uses TRBV18 with TRBJ1-5; 8 bases fit TRBD1. The CDR3 consists of 14 residues. The V gene end was trimmed by 5 bases and the J gene end by 5 bases; junction bases not matched to a gene: 5. The V gene's germline CDR1 is KGHSH and CDR2 LQKENI. The CDR3 loop is CASSTDRGHQPQHF. The CDR3 region has the DNA TGTGCCAGCTCAACCGACAGGGGACATCAGCCCCAGCATTTT.

The CDR3 sequence is CASSQDAVSSSSYNEQFF. CDR3 coding DNA: TGCGCCAGCAGCCAAGATGCGGTCAGCTCTAGCTCCTACAATGAGCAGTTCTTC. The V call is TRBV4-3, the J call TRBJ2-1; D not resolved. Germline CDR1 LGHNA, CDR2 YSLEER. Trimming shortened V by 0 bases and J by 0 bases, and 15 bases separated the two germline ends. The CDR3 consists of 18 residues.

The chain employs TRBV4-2 and TRBJ1-4; 9 nucleotides match TRBD1. The V gene end was trimmed by 4 bases and the J gene end by 6 bases; junction bases not matched to a gene: 9. The germline V gene encodes CDR1 LGHNA and CDR2 YNFKEQ. This CDR3 spans 16 amino acids. The CDR3: CASSPRTGEGHEKLFF. The CDR3 bases are TGTGCCAGCAGCCCGCGGACAGGGGAGGGTCATGAAAAACTGTTTTTT.